This TCR beta chain was observed in a study of cytomegalovirus exposure and HLA in healthy donors. The wider study: Early released data had roughly 81 million unique TCRs, all coming from HLA-typed donors.

The V and J ends lost 6 bases and 5 bases, in that order; junction bases with no gene match: 10. This CDR3 spans 15 amino acids. Germline values: CDR1 MNHNS, CDR2 SASEGT. About this clone itself: Its cognate antigen is unknown.

At sampling all donors were nominally healthy, likely with unrecorded immune exposures. PCR employed 60 Vbeta and 13 Jbeta primers. The repertoire was sequenced with immunoSEQ multiplex PCR; TCRdb's copy has only in-frame clones and lacks some. The sample has about 210,000 clones; about 81% are singletons. Study-level results: Reportedly, diagnosis of cytomegalovirus status by the classifier showed high specificity and sensitivity. Cytomegalovirus-associated status was assigned to 164 TCR beta chains.

The chain has TRBV6-1 and TRBJ1-2, with 9 bases fitting TRBD1. The receptor was isolated from a man aged 35 to 55 in good health and CMV-seropositive. The specimen sequenced was PBMCs. CDR3 nucleotide sequence: TGTGCCAGCAGGGGACAGGGTTGGGGCCCTTATGGCTACACCTTC. Its protein is CASRGQGWGPYGYTF.